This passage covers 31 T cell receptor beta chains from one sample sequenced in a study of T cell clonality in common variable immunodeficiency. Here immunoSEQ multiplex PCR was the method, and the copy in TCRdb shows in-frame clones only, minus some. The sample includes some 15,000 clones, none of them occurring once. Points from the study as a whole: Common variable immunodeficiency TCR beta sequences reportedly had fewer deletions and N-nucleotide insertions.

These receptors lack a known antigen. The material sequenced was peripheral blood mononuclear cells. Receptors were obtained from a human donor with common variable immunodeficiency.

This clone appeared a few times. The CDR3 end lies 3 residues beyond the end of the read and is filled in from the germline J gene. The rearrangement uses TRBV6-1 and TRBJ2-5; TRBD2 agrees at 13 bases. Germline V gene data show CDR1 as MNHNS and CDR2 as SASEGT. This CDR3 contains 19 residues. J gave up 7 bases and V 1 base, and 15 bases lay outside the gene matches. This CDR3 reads CASSEVEVRTSGGMGTQYF. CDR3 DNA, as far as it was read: TGTGCCAGCAGTGAAGTAGAAGTGAGGACTAGCGGGGGAATGGGGACC.

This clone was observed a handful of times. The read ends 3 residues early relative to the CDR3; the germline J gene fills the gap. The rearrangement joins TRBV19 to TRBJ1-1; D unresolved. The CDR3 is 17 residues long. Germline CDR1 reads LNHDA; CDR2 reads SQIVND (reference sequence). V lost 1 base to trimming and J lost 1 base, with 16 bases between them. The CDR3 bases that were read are TGTGCCAGTAGTATAGGGATCCGATCGGGTCGGAACACTGAA. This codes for CASSIGIRSGRNTE. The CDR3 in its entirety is CASSIGIRSGRNTEAFF.

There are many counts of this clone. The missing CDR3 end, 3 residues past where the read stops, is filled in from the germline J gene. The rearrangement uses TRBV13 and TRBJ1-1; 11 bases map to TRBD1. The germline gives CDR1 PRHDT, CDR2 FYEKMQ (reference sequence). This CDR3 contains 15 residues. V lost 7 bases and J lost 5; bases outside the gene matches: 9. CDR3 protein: CASTQTGTGGTEAFF. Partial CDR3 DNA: TGTGCCAGCACCCAGACCGGGACAGGGGGTACTGAA.

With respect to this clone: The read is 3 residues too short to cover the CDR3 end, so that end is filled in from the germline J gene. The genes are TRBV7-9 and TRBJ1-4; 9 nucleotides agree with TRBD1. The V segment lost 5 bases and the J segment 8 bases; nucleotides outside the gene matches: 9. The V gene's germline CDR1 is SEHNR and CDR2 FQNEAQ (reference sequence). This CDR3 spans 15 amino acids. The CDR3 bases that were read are TGTGCCAGCAGCAAACCGGGACAGGGCGAGGAAAAA. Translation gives CASSKPGQGEEK. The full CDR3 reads CASSKPGQGEEKLFF. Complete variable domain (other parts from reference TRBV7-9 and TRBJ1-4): DTGVSQNPRHKITKRGQNVTFRCDPISEHNRLYWYRQTLGQGPEFLTYFQNEAQLEKSRLLSDRFSAERPKGSFSTLEIQRTEQGDSAMYLCASSKPGQGEEKLFFGSGTQLSVL.

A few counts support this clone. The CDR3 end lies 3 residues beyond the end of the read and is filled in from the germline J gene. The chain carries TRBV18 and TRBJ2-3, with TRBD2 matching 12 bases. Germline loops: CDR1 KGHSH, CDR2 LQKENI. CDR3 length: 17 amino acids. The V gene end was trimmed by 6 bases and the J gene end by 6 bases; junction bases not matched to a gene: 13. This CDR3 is CASSSKRTSGGLDTQYF. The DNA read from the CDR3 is TGTGCCAGCTCCTCAAAGAGAACTAGCGGGGGGCTTGATACG.

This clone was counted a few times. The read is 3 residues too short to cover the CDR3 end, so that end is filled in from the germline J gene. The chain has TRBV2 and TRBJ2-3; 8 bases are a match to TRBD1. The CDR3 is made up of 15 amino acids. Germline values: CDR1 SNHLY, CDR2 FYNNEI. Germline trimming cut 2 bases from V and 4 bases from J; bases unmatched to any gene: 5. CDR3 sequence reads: CASSEWDRPADTQYF. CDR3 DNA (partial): TGTGCCAGCAGTGAATGGGACAGGCCCGCAGATACG.

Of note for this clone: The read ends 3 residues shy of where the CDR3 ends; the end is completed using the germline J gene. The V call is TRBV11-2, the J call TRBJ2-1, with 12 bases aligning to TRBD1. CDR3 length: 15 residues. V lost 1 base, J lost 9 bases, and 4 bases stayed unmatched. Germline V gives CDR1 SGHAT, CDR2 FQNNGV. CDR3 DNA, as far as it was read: TGTGCCAGCAGCTTAGGGGGACAGGGGGCGCTTGAG. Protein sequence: CASSLGGQGALE. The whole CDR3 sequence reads CASSLGGQGALEQFF.

CDR3 sequence reads: CAWSEKRGVNEQFF. CDR3 DNA (partial): TGTGCCTGGAGTGAAAAGCGGGGGGTTAATGAG. The chain recombines TRBV30 with TRBJ2-1, with 9 bases identical to TRBD2. The read halts 3 residues ahead of the CDR3 end, with the missing end drawn from the germline J gene. V lost 1 base and J lost 7; bases outside the gene matches: 5. The germline V gene has CDR1 GTSNPN and CDR2 SVGIG (reference sequence). This CDR3 is built from 14 residues.

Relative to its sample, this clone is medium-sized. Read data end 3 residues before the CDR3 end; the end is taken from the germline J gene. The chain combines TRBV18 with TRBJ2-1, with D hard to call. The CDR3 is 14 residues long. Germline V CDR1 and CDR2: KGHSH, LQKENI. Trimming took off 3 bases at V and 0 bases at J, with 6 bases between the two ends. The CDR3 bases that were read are TGTGCCAGCTCACCGCAGAGCTCCTACAATGAG. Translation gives CASSPQSSYNE. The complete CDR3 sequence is CASSPQSSYNEQFF.

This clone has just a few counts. CDR3 DNA (partial): TGTGCCAGCAGCGAGGACAGAGCCTACGAG. Translated, it gives CASSEDRAYE. From start to end, the CDR3 is CASSEDRAYEQYF. This sequence joins TRBV7-2 and TRBJ2-7; possible D gene TRBD1, 6 bases. The read falls 3 residues short of the CDR3 end, and the missing part is taken from the germline J gene. CDR1 is SGHTA and CDR2 is FQGNSA in the germline V gene. The CDR3 has 13 amino acids. V lost 5 bases, J lost 2 bases, and 10 bases lay in between.

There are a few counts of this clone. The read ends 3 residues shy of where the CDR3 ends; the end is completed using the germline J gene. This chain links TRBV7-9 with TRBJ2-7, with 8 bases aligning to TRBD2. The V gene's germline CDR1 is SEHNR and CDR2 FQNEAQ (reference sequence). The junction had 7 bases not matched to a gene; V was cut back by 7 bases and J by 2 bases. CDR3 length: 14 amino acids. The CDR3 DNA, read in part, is TGTGCCAGCAACCAAGCGGGGGCGACCTACGAG. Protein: CASNQAGATYE. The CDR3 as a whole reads CASNQAGATYEQYF.

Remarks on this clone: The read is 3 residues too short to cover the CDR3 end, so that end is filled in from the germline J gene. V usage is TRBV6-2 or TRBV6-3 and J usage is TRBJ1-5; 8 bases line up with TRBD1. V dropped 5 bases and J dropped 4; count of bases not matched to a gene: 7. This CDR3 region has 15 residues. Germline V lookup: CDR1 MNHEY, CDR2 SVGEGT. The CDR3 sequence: CASSLRTGRNQPQHF. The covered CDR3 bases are TGTGCCAGCAGTCTAAGGACAGGGAGGAATCAGCCC.

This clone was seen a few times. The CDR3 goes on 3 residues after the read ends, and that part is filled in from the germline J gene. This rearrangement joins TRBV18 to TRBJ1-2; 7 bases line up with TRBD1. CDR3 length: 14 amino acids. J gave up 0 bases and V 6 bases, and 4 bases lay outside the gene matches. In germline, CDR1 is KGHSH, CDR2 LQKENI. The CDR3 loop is CASSLQGTNYGYTF. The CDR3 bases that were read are TGTGCCAGCTCGCTACAGGGGACTAACTATGGC.

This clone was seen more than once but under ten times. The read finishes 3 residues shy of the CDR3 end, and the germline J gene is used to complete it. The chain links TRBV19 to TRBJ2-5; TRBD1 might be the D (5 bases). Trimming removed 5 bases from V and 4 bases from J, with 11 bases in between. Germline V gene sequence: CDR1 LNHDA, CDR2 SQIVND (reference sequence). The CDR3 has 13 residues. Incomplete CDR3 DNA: TGTGCCAGTAGTCTCTTAAGGGGAGAGACC. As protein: CASSLLRGET. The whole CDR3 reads CASSLLRGETQYF.

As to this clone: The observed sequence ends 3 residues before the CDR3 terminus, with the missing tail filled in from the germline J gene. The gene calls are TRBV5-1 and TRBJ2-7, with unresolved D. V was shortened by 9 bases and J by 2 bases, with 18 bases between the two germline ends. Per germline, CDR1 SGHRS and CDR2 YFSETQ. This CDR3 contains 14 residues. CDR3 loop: CANASPTPTYEQYF. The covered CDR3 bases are TGCGCCAACGCGAGCCCTACCCCGACCTACGAG.

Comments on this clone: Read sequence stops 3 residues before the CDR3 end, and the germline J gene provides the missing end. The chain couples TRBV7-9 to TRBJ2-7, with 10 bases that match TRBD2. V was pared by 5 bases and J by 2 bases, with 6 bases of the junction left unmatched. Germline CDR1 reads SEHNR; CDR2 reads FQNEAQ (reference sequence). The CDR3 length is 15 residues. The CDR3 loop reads CASSPSGGAPYEQYF. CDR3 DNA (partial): TGTGCCAGCAGCCCCAGCGGGGGGGCTCCCTACGAG.

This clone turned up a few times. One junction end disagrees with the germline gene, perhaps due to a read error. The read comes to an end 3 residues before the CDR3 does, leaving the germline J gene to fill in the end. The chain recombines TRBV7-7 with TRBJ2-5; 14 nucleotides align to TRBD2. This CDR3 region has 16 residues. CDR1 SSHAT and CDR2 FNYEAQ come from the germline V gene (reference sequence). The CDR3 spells CASSQGLAGAQETQYF. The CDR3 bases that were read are TGTGCTAGCAGCCAGGGACTAGCGGGGGCCCAAGAGACC.

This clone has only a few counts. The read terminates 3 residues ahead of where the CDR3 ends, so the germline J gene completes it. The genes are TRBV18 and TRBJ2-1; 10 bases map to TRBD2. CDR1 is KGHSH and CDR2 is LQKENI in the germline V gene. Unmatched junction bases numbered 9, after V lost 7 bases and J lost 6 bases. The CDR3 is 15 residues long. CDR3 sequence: CASFPPSGGLNEQFF. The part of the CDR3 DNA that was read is TGTGCCAGCTTCCCGCCTAGCGGGGGCCTCAATGAG.

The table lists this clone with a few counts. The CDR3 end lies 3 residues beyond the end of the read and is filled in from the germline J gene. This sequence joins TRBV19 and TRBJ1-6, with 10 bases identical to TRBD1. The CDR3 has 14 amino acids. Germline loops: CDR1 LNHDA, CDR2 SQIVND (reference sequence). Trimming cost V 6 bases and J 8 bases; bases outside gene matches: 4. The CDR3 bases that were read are TGTGCCAGTAGCCGGGACAGGGGATATTCACCC. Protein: CASSRDRGYSP. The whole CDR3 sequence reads CASSRDRGYSPLHF.

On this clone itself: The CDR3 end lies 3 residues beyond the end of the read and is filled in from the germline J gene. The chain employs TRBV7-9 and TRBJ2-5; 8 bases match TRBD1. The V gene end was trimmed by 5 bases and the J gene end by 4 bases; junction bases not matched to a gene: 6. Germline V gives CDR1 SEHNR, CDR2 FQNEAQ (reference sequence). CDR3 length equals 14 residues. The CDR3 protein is CASSLPGQAETQYF. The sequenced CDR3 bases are TGTGCCAGCAGCCTACCGGGACAGGCAGAGACC.

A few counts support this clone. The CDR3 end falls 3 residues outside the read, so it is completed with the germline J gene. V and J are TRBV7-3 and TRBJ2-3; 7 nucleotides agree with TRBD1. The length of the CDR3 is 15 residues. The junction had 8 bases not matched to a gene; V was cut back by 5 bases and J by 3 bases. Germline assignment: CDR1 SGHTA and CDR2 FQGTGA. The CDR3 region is CASSLSSTGTDTQYF. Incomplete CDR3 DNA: TGTGCCAGCAGCCTCTCCTCGACAGGGACAGATACG.

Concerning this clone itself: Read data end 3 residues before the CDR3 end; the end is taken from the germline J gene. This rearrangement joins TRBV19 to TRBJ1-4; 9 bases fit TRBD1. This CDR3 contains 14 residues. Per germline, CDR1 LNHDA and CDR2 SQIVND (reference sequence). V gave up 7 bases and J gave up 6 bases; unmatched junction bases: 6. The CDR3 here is CASKAGTGHEKLFF. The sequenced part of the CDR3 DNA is TGTGCCAGTAAGGCCGGGACAGGGCATGAAAAA. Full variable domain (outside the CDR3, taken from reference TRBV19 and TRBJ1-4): DGGITQSPKYLFRKEGQNVTLSCEQNLNHDAMYWYRQDPGQGLRLIYYSQIVNDFQKGDIAEGYSVSREKKESFPLTVTSAQKNPTAFYLCASKAGTGHEKLFFGSGTQLSVL.

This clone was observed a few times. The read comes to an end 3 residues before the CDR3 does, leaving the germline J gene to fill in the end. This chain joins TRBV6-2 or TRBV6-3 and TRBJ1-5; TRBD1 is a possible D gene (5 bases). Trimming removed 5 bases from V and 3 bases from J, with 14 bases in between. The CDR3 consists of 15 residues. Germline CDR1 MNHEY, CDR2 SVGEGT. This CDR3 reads CASSRLDRDNQPQHF. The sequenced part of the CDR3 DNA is TGTGCCAGCAGTCGCCTTGACAGAGACAATCAGCCC.

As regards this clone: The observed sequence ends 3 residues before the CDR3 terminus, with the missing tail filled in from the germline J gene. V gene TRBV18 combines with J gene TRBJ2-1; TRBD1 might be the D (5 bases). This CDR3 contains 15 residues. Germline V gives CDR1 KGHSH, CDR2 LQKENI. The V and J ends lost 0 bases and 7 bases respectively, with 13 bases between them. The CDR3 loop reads CASSPPAAGKNEQFF. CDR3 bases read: TGTGCCAGCTCACCACCTGCGGCAGGGAAGAATGAG.

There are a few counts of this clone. CDR3 DNA, as far as it was read: TGTGCCAGCAGCCGCCAGCGGGGGACCTACAATGAG. Translating it yields CASSRQRGTYNE. The complete CDR3 sequence is CASSRQRGTYNEQFF. V gene TRBV7-6 combines with J gene TRBJ2-1; 8 positions agree with TRBD2. The read falls 3 residues short of the CDR3 end, and the missing part is taken from the germline J gene. V dropped 5 bases and J dropped 2; count of bases not matched to a gene: 5. CDR1 and CDR2 from the germline V gene are SGHVS and FNYEAQ. The CDR3 length is 15 residues.

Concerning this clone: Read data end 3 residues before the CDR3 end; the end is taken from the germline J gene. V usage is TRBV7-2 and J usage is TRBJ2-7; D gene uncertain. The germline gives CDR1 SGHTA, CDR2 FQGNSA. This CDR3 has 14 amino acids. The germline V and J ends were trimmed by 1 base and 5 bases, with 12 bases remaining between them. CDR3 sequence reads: CASSLEMFRDEQYF. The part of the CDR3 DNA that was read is TGTGCCAGCAGCTTAGAAATGTTTAGGGACGAG.

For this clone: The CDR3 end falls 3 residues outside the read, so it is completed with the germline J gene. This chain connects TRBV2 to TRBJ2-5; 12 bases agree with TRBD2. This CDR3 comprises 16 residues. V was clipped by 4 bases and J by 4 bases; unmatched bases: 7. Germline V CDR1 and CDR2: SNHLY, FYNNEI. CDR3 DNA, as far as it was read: TGTGCCAGCAGTGCGCGACTAGCGGGGGTGGGAGAGACC. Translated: CASSARLAGVGET. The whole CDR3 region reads CASSARLAGVGETQYF.

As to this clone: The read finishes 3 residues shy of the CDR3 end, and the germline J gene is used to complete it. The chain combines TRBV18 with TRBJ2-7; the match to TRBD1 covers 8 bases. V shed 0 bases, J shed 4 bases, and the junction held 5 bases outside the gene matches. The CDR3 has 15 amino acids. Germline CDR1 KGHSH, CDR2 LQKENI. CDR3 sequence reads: CASSPPRQGTYEQYF. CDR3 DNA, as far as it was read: TGTGCCAGCTCACCACCGAGACAGGGGACATACGAG.

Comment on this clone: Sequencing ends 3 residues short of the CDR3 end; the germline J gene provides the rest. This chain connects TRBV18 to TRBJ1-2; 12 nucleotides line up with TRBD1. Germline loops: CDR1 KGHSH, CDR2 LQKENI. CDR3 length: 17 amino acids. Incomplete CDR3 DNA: TGTGCCAGCTCACGTGAACCACCGGGACAGGGGGCGAGGGGC. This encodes CASSREPPGQGARG. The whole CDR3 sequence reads CASSREPPGQGARGYTF.

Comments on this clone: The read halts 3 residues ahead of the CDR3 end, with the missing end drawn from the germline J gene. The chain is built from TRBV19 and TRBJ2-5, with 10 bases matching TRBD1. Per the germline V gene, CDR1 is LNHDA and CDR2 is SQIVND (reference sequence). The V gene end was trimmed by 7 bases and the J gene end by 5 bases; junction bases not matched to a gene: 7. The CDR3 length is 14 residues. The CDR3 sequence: CASTRDRGWETQYF. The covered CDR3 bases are TGTGCCAGTACTCGGGACAGGGGATGGGAGACC.

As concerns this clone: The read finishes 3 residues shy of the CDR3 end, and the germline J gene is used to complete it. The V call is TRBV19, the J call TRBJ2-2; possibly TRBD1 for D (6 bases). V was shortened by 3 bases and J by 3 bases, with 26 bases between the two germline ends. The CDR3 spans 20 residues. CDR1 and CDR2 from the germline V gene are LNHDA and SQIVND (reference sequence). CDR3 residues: CASSILETGTINHYTGELFF. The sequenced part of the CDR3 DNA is TGTGCCAGTAGTATCCTGGAGACAGGCACAATAAACCACTACACCGGGGAG.